This TCR beta chain appears in the sequencing data of a study of blood T cells in healthy people across ages. The CDR3 spans 14 residues. The germline V gene encodes CDR1 SGHDT and CDR2 YYEEEE. About this clonotype itself: One junction end does not reproduce the germline sequence, and a read error may be involved.

Using a J-beta primer mix together with a sample-barcoded 5' primer, a second PCR was run for about 6 to 12 cycles. TCRdb fed the 5' RACE reads into MiXCR, producing one record per CDR3 protein. The table shows some 900,000 distinct CDR3 sequences, with 29% occurring only once. The chain couples TRBV5-6 to TRBJ1-5, with no clear D. The source of this sequence is an elderly woman in good health. The sample was blood. The CDR3 spells CVSSFGRGQMGQHF. The CDR3 nucleotides read TGTGTCAGCAGCTTTGGACGTGGTCAAATGGGCCAGCATTTT.